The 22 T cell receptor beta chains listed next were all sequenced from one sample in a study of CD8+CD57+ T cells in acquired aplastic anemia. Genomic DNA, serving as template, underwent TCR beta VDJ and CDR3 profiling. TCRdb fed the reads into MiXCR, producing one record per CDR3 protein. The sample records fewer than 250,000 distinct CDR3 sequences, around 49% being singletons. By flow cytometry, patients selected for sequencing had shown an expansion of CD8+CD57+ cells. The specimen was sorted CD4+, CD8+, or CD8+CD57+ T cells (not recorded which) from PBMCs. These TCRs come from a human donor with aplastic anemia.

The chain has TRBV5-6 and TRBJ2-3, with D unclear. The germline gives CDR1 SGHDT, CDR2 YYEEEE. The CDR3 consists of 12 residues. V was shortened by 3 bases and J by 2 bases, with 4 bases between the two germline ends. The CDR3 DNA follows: TGTGCCAGCAGCTCGGACACAGATACGCAGTATTTT. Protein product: CASSSDTDTQYF.

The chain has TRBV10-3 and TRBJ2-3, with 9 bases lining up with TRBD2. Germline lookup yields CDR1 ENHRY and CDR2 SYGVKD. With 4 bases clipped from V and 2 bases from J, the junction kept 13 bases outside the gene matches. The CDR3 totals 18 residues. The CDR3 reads CAISATMVAGESTDTQYF. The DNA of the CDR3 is TGTGCCATCAGTGCTACGATGGTAGCGGGGGAGTCCACAGATACGCAGTATTTT.

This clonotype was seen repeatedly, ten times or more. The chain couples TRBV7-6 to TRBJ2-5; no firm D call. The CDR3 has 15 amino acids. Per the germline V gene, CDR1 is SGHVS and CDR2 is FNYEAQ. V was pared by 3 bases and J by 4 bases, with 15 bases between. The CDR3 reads CASSLLGNIGETQYF. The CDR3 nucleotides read TGTGCCAGCAGCTTGTTAGGAAATATCGGAGAGACCCAGTACTTC.

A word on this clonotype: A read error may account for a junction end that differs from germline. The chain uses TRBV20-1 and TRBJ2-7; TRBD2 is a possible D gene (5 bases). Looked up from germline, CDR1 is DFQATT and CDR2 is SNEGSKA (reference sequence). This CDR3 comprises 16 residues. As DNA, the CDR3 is TGCAGTGCTAGAGAGGGTACAGCCGCTGGCACCGGGGAGCTGTACTTC. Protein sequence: CSAREGTAAGTGELYF.

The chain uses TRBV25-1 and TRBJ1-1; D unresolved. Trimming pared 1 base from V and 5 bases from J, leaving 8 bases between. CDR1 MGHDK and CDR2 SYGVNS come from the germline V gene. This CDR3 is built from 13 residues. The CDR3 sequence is CASSESRGTEAFF. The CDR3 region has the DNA TGTGCCAGCAGTGAATCACGAGGGACTGAAGCTTTCTTT.

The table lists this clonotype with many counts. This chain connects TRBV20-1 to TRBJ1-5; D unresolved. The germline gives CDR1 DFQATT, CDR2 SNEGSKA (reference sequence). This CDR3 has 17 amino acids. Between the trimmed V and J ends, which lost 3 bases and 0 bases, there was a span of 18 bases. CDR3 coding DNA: TGCAGTGCTAGGTCGAGGGTTGGAGGGTCTAGCAATCAGCCCCAGCATTTT. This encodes CSARSRVGGSSNQPQHF.

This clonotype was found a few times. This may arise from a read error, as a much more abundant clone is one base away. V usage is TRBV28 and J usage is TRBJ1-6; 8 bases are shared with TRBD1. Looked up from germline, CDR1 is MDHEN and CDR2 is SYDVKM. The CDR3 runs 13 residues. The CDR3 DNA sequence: TGTGCCAGCAGATACAGGGGGACGTCACCCCCCCACTTT. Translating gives CASRYRGTSPPHF.

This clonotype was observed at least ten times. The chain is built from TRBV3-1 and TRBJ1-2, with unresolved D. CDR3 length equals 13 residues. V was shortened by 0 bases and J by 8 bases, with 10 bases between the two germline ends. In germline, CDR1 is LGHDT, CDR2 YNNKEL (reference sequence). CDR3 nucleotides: TGTGCCAGCAGCCAAGATAGTAGTTTCGGCTACACCTTC. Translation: CASSQDSSFGYTF.

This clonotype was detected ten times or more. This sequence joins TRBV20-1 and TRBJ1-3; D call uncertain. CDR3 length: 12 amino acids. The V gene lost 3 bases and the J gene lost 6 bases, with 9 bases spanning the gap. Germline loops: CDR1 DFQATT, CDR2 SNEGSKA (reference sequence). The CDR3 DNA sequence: TGCAGTGCTAGGGGCAGTAAAAACACCATATATTTT. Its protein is CSARGSKNTIYF.

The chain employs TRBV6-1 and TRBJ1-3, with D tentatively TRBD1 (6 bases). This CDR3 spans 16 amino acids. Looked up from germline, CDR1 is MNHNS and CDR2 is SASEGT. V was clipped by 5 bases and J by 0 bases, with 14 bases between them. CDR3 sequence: CASSPTGNPSGNTIYF. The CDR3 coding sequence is TGTGCCAGCAGTCCTACAGGGAACCCCTCTGGAAACACCATATATTTT.

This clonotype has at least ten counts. CDR3 in amino acids: CSASGTGADTEAFF. The CDR3 DNA follows: TGCAGTGCTAGCGGGACAGGGGCGGACACTGAAGCTTTCTTT. V usage is TRBV20-1 and J usage is TRBJ1-1; TRBD1 aligns across 10 bases. CDR3 size: 14 residues. J gave up 3 bases and V 3 bases, and 4 bases lay outside the gene matches. Germline V gives CDR1 DFQATT, CDR2 SNEGSKA (reference sequence).

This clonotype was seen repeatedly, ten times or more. CDR3: CSARVGQGTSAQHF. CDR3 DNA: TGCAGTGCTAGGGTGGGACAGGGAACCTCAGCCCAGCATTTT. The chain joins TRBV20-1 to TRBJ1-5; 9 nucleotides match TRBD1. CDR3 length equals 14 residues. Germline values: CDR1 DFQATT, CDR2 SNEGSKA (reference sequence). With V trimmed by 3 bases and J by 11 bases, 11 bases remained unmatched.

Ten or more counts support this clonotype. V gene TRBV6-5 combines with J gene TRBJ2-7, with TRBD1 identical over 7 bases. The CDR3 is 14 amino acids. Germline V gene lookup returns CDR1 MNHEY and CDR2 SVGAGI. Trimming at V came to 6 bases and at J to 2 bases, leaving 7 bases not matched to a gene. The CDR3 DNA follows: TGTGCCAGCAGCCTGGACAGGACAACCTACGAGCAGTACTTC. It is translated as CASSLDRTTYEQYF.

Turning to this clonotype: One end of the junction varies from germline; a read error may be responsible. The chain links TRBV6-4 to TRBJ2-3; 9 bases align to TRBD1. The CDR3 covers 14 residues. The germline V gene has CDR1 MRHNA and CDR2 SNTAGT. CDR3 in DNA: TGTGCCAGCAGTCAAACAGGGGGCGCAGATACGCAGTATTTC. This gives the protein CASSQTGGADTQYF.

The CDR3 DNA follows: TGTGCCAGCAGCTTAGCGCGACAGCGAGTCTACGAGCAGTACTTC. Amino acids: CASSLARQRVYEQYF. The genes are TRBV7-8 and TRBJ2-7; D perhaps matches TRBD1 (5 bases). The length of the CDR3 is 15 residues. Germline CDR1 and CDR2: SGHVS and FQNEAQ. V lost 0 bases and J lost 3, with 12 bases in between. The whole variable domain, filled in from reference TRBV7-8 and TRBJ2-7, reads GAGVSQSPRYKVAKRGQDVALRCDPISGHVSLFWYQQALGQGPEFLTYFQNEAQLDKSGLPSDRFFAERPEGSVSTLKIQRTQQEDSAVYLCASSLARQRVYEQYFGPGTRLTVT.

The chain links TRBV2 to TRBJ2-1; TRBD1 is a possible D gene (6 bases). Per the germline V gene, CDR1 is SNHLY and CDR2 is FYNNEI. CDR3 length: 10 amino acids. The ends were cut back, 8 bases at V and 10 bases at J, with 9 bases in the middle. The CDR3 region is CASRGQEQFF. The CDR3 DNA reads TGTGCCAGCCGCGGACAGGAGCAGTTCTTC.

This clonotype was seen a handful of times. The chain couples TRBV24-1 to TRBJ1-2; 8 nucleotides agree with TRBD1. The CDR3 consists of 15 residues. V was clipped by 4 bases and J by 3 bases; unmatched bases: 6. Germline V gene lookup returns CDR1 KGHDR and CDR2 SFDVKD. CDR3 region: CATSDSAGGHYGYTF. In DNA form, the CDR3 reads TGTGCCACCAGTGACTCTGCAGGGGGCCACTATGGCTACACCTTC.

CDR3 residues: CASTQGSYNEQFF. CDR3 bases: TGTGCCAGTACTCAGGGCTCCTACAATGAGCAGTTCTTC. This rearrangement joins TRBV19 to TRBJ2-1; perhaps TRBD1 as D (5 bases). The V gene's germline CDR1 is LNHDA and CDR2 SQIVND (reference sequence). This CDR3 contains 13 residues. V gave up 7 bases and J gave up 0 bases, with 7 bases separating them.

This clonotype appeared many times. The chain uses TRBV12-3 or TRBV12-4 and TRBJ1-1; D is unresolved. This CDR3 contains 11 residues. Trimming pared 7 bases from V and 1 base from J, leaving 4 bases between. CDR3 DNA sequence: TGTGCCAGCACCAAGAACACTGAAGCTTTCTTT. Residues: CASTKNTEAFF.

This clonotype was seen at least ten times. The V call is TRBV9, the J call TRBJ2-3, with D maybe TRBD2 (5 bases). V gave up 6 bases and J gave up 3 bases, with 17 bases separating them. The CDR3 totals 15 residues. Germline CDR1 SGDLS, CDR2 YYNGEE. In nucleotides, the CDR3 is TGTGCCAGCACCCCGCGGGCCTTTGGGACAGATACGCAGTATTTT. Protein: CASTPRAFGTDTQYF.

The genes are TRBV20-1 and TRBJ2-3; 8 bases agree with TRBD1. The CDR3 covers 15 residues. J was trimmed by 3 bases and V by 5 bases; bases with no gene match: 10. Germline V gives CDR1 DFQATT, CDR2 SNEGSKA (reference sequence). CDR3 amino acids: CSAGPGGAETDTQYF. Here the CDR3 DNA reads TGCAGTGCTGGACCAGGGGGCGCAGAGACAGATACGCAGTATTTT.

The CDR3 sequence is CASSTGTTNEQYF. As DNA, the CDR3 is TGTGCCAGCAGCACCGGGACTACCAACGAGCAGTACTTC. V gene TRBV7-2 combines with J gene TRBJ2-7; 7 nucleotides align to TRBD2. V gave up 5 bases and J gave up 5 bases; unmatched junction bases: 6. This CDR3 has 13 residues. The germline V gene encodes CDR1 SGHTA and CDR2 FQGNSA.